The following is a T cell receptor beta chain sequence with its context. Peripheral blood and lesional scalp punch biopsies came from alopecia areata patients. The authors sorted CD4+ and CD8+ T cells from PBMCs. Germline CDR1 reads LGHNA; CDR2 reads YNFKEQ. V lost 0 bases to trimming and J lost 4 bases, with 12 bases between them. The CDR3 spans 15 residues. The sample belongs to a study of CD8+ T cells in alopecia areata. Overall study context: Tofacitinib administration persisted for 6 to 18 months, succeeded by 6 months off drug.

In each case, RNA was isolated and then reverse transcribed into cDNA as the sequencing template. TCRdb's copy holds only in-frame clones and misses some; the assay was immunoSEQ multiplex PCR. The profile covers roughly 250,000 clones, with approximately 61% appearing a single time and more than 0.95% taken by the ten largest. This chain connects TRBV4-2 to TRBJ1-2; D perhaps matches TRBD1 (5 bases). The input for sequencing was CD4+ T cells sorted from blood, taken at week 0. This clonotype originated in a human donor with alopecia areata. CDR3 in DNA: TGTGCCAGCAGCCAAGATCGGGGGGTGGGCTATGGCTACACCTTC. Amino acids: CASSQDRGVGYGYTF.